This record looks at one T cell receptor beta chain sequence and its context. The sample originates from a study of T cell clonotyping in hematopoietic cell transplantation. The time point denotes: recipient sample about 28 days before transplant, after cytoreduction. The CDR3 has 16 amino acids. Trimming took off 3 bases at V and 1 base at J, with 13 bases between the two ends. The V gene's germline CDR1 is GTSNPN and CDR2 SVGIG (reference sequence). Measured with immunoSEQ multiplex PCR; TCRdb has only the in-frame clones, and not every one. The data show around 21,000 clones, approximately 80% seen once.

The clonotype originates from a man aged 60 to 75 with acute myeloid leukemia. Some clones in this sample may be carry-over from other donors' samples. The sample was peripheral blood mononuclear cells, taken before stem cell transplant. The chain employs TRBV30 and TRBJ1-6; D is possibly TRBD1 (5 bases). DNA for the CDR3: TGTGCCTGGAGGCAAAGGCGGGGGTCCTATAATTCACCCCTCCACTTT. Translated, it gives CAWRQRRGSYNSPLHF. The whole variable domain, remainder taken from reference TRBV30 and TRBJ1-6, is SQTIHQWPATLVQPVGSPLSLECTVEGTSNPNLYWYRQAAGRGLQLLFYSVGIGQISSEVPQNLSASRPQDRQFILSSKKLLLSDSGFYLCAWRQRRGSYNSPLHFGNGTRLTVT.